The 28 T cell receptor beta chains below all came from one sample that was sequenced in a study of human T cells and chemical hapten exposure. Each CDR3 protein is one row after TCRdb ran MiXCR on the RACE reads. There are some 88,000 distinct CDR3 sequences in the sample; 11% occur only once, and less than 2.5% lies in the top ten. Time point defined: patch test 2, 6 weeks after DPC sensitization. Treatment reported: therapeutic diphenylcyclopropenone sensitization with weekly scalp DPC. Sequencing used whole blood, obtained in connection with sensitization to the hapten diphenylcyclopropenone (DPC). The receptors were gathered from a man in his forties or fifties with alopecia areata. Some clones in this sample may be carry-over from other donors' samples.

The rearrangement links TRBV6-5 to TRBJ2-1; D remains ambiguous. The CDR3 is made up of 14 amino acids. V was shortened by 2 bases and J by 3 bases, with 8 bases between the two germline ends. Per germline, CDR1 MNHEY and CDR2 SVGAGI. The CDR3: CASSYGTYYNEQFF. In nucleotides, the CDR3 is TGTGCCAGCAGTTACGGCACCTACTACAATGAGCAGTTCTTC.

This chain joins TRBV27 and TRBJ2-1; 11 bases agree with TRBD2. The CDR3 sequence is 14 residues long. From germline, CDR1 is MNHEY and CDR2 SMNVEV (reference sequence). Losses at the gene ends were 6 bases for V and 7 bases for J; bases not matched to a gene: 5. For the CDR3, the DNA is TGTGCCAGCAGAGGACTAGCGGGCATAAATGAGCAGTTCTTC. Its translation: CASRGLAGINEQFF.

V is TRBV28 and J is TRBJ1-5; D remains ambiguous. CDR1 is MDHEN and CDR2 is SYDVKM in the germline V gene. The CDR3 is 15 residues long. The V gene lost 4 bases and the J gene lost 4 bases, with 14 bases spanning the gap. The CDR3 bases are TGTGCCAGCAGTTCCCCCGGACTAGGAAATCAGCCCCAGCATTTT. Its protein product is CASSSPGLGNQPQHF.

V is TRBV10-3 and J is TRBJ1-1, with D unclear. CDR1 and CDR2 from the germline V gene are ENHRY and SYGVKD. The CDR3 loop spans 15 amino acids. Trimming removed 9 bases from V and 0 bases from J, with 17 bases in between. The CDR3 DNA reads as TGTGCCATACAAGGGCCACCCTCCCTGAACACTGAAGCTTTCTTT. This codes for CAIQGPPSLNTEAFF.

The chain carries TRBV28 and TRBJ1-3; perhaps TRBD1 as D (5 bases). Per germline, CDR1 MDHEN and CDR2 SYDVKM. There are 17 residues in the CDR3. V gave up 6 bases and J gave up 0 bases, with 18 bases separating them. The chain's CDR3 is CASSLMGEGNSGNTIYF. The CDR3 nucleotides are TGTGCCAGCAGCCTGATGGGGGAGGGGAACTCTGGAAACACCATATATTTT. The whole variable domain, filled in from reference TRBV28 and TRBJ1-3, reads DVKVTQSSRYLVKRTGEKVFLECVQDMDHENMFWYRQDPGLGLRLIYFSYDVKMKEKGDIPEGYSVSREKKERFSLILESASTNQTSMYLCASSLMGEGNSGNTIYFGEGSWLTVV.

The table lists this clonotype with a few counts. This chain uses TRBV7-6 with TRBJ2-3, with D possibly TRBD2 on 5 matching bases. Germline lookup yields CDR1 SGHVS and CDR2 FNYEAQ. The CDR3 totals 15 residues. V lost 5 bases to trimming and J lost 1 base, with 13 bases between them. CDR3 sequence (DNA): TGTGCCAGCAGCCCCCTAGCTCGGGGCACAGATACGCAGTATTTT. This translates into CASSPLARGTDTQYF.

V gene TRBV6-1 combines with J gene TRBJ2-7, with 9 bases identical to TRBD1. Germline lookup yields CDR1 MNHNS and CDR2 SASEGT. Germline trimming cut 6 bases from V and 5 bases from J; bases unmatched to any gene: 5. The CDR3 contains 13 residues. CDR3: CASSGQGFNEQYV. The DNA for the CDR3 is TGTGCCAGCAGCGGACAGGGGTTCAACGAGCAGTACGTC.

This sequence joins TRBV12-3 or TRBV12-4 and TRBJ2-1; D possibly corresponds to TRBD2 (5 bases). Trimming stripped 6 bases from V and 2 bases from J, with 17 bases between. The CDR3 covers 16 residues. CDR3 sequence reads: CASRDWMAPTYNEQFF. CDR3 in DNA: TGTGCCAGCAGGGACTGGATGGCCCCGACCTACAATGAGCAGTTCTTC.

The table lists this clonotype with a few counts. V gene TRBV7-3 combines with J gene TRBJ2-5, with D hard to call. CDR3 size: 13 residues. V gave up 1 base and J gave up 1 base, with 4 bases separating them. The germline V gene encodes CDR1 SGHTA and CDR2 FQGTGA. CDR3 protein: CASSLSGQETQYF. For the CDR3, the DNA is TGTGCCAGCAGCTTAAGCGGCCAAGAGACCCAGTACTTC.

The chain recombines TRBV2 with TRBJ1-5; D is undetermined. The CDR3 runs to 14 residues. Trimming cost V 3 bases and J 5 bases, with 11 bases left between them. Germline values: CDR1 SNHLY, CDR2 FYNNEI. In DNA, the CDR3 is TGTGCCAGCAGTGATTCAGAAATCCATCAGCCCCAGCATTTT. Protein: CASSDSEIHQPQHF.

The chain links TRBV7-3 to TRBJ2-3; 11 bases map to TRBD2. The CDR3 has 18 amino acids. Germline V gene data show CDR1 as SGHTA and CDR2 as FQGTGA. Trimming at V came to 5 bases and at J to 2 bases, leaving 12 bases not matched to a gene. The CDR3 spells CASSARPLAGGSTDTQYF. In DNA form, the CDR3 reads TGTGCCAGCAGCGCCCGGCCCCTAGCGGGAGGATCCACAGATACGCAGTATTTT.

This clonotype has more than one count but fewer than ten. This rearrangement joins TRBV7-9 to TRBJ2-5, with 10 bases aligning to TRBD2. With 1 base clipped from V and 3 bases from J, the junction kept 8 bases outside the gene matches. CDR3 size: 17 residues. CDR1 is SEHNR and CDR2 is FQNEAQ in the germline V gene (reference sequence). The CDR3 reads CASSLGATSGIEETQYF. CDR3 coding DNA: TGTGCCAGCAGCTTAGGAGCAACTAGCGGGATAGAAGAGACCCAGTACTTC.

This rearrangement joins TRBV7-9 to TRBJ2-3; 8 bases are a match to TRBD2. The CDR3 loop spans 15 amino acids. V was clipped by 5 bases and J by 4 bases; unmatched bases: 8. Germline values: CDR1 SEHNR, CDR2 FQNEAQ (reference sequence). This CDR3 is CASSRGSGIADTQYF. CDR3 coding DNA: TGTGCCAGCAGCCGTGGTAGCGGGATCGCAGATACGCAGTATTTT.

This clonotype was seen at least ten times. V and J are TRBV5-4 and TRBJ2-3; D is ambiguous. The V gene lost 0 bases and the J gene lost 2 bases, with 4 bases spanning the gap. Germline V gene data show CDR1 as SGHNT and CDR2 as YYREEE (reference sequence). The CDR3 covers 13 residues. CDR3 bases: TGTGCCAGCAGCTTGGCCTCCACAGATACGCAGTATTTT. Amino acid sequence: CASSLASTDTQYF.

The chain recombines TRBV20-1 with TRBJ2-1; TRBD2 matches at 12 bases. This CDR3 region has 17 residues. The trim removed 4 bases at V and 8 bases at J, leaving 15 bases unmatched. CDR1 is DFQATT, CDR2 SNEGSKA, per germline (reference sequence). CDR3 nucleotides: TGCAGTGCTACGACCCGAGGGGCCCTAGCGGGAGGGGATGAGCAGTTCTTC. Translation gives CSATTRGALAGGDEQFF.

This clonotype showed up many times. The chain has TRBV12-3 or TRBV12-4 and TRBJ1-4, with no clear D. CDR3 length equals 16 residues. V lost 6 bases and J 0 bases, leaving 14 bases between the germline ends. CDR3 residues: CASSREVTTTNEKLFF. The CDR3 nucleotides read TGTGCCAGCAGCCGGGAAGTAACTACAACTAATGAAAAACTGTTTTTT.

This clonotype was counted many times. This chain links TRBV20-1 with TRBJ2-3; TRBD2 might be the D (6 bases). The V end lost 6 bases, the J end lost 4 bases, and 17 bases lay between the germline ends. From germline, CDR1 is DFQATT and CDR2 SNEGSKA (reference sequence). This CDR3 has 14 amino acids. This CDR3 reads CSAPAGPPPDTQYF. CDR3 DNA sequence: TGCAGTGCCCCAGCGGGTCCCCCGCCAGATACGCAGTATTTT.

CDR3 region: CSARGLPGTSGSWGTDTQYF. CDR3 DNA: TGCAGTGCTAGAGGTCTCCCAGGGACTAGCGGGAGTTGGGGCACAGATACGCAGTATTTT. V gene TRBV20-1 combines with J gene TRBJ2-3; 14 bases map to TRBD2. This CDR3 has 20 amino acids. The germline CDR1 and CDR2 sequences are DFQATT and SNEGSKA (reference sequence). V gave up 1 base and J gave up 1 base; unmatched junction bases: 13.

This chain links TRBV6-6 with TRBJ2-2; D is possibly TRBD2 (5 bases). V lost 2 bases and J lost 6, with 19 bases in between. The CDR3 has 17 amino acids. Germline loops: CDR1 MNHNY, CDR2 SVGAGI (reference sequence). CDR3 sequence (DNA): TGTGCCAGCAGTTACCCATTCCGGGTGGGAGCTGCCGGGGAGCTGTTTTTT. Protein: CASSYPFRVGAAGELFF.

In its sample, this clonotype was seen a few times. The gene calls are TRBV20-1 and TRBJ2-3; no clear D gene. Trimming cost V 3 bases and J 2 bases, with 12 bases left between them. Germline values: CDR1 DFQATT, CDR2 SNEGSKA (reference sequence). The CDR3 is 14 amino acids. The CDR3 nucleotides read TGCAGTGCTAGGTTTAGCCAAAACACAGATACGCAGTATTTT. This gives the protein CSARFSQNTDTQYF.

This clonotype was counted between two and nine times. Here the CDR3 reads CASSVVASGHNEQFF. The CDR3 nucleotides are TGTGCCAGCAGCGTAGTGGCTAGTGGCCACAATGAGCAGTTCTTC. The chain employs TRBV9 and TRBJ2-1, with D hard to call. The germline V gene has CDR1 SGDLS and CDR2 YYNGEE. The CDR3 is made up of 15 amino acids. V was pared by 0 bases and J by 5 bases, with 12 bases between.

The V gene is TRBV9, the J gene TRBJ2-3; D might be TRBD2 (6 bases). Germline V gene data show CDR1 as SGDLS and CDR2 as YYNGEE. Deletions cut 3 bases from V and 7 bases from J, with 9 bases between. CDR3 length equals 12 residues. CDR3 protein: CASSGGTYTQYF. The CDR3 DNA reads TGTGCCAGCAGCGGGGGGACTTATACGCAGTATTTT.

This clonotype was seen more than once but under ten times. V usage is TRBV10-3 and J usage is TRBJ2-1; D may be TRBD1 (7 bases). The CDR3 extends over 15 amino acids. Between the trimmed V and J ends, which lost 2 bases and 8 bases, there was a span of 16 bases. Germline loops: CDR1 ENHRY, CDR2 SYGVKD. This chain's CDR3 is CAISEGQGGTHEQFF. CDR3 nucleotides: TGTGCCATCAGTGAGGGGCAGGGGGGTACCCATGAGCAGTTCTTC.

This clonotype has a count of ten or more. The genes are TRBV6-5 and TRBJ2-3, with D possibly being TRBD1 (6 bases). Germline V gene data show CDR1 as MNHEY and CDR2 as SVGAGI. The V gene lost 3 bases and the J gene lost 9 bases, with 13 bases spanning the gap. CDR3 size: 13 residues. CDR3 loop: CASSYGKGVTQYF. The CDR3 nucleotides are TGTGCCAGCAGTTATGGCAAGGGGGTGACGCAGTATTTT.

There are a few counts of this clonotype. The rearrangement uses TRBV10-2 and TRBJ2-3; the D call may be TRBD1 or TRBD2 (5 bases each). Trimming took off 3 bases at V and 4 bases at J, with 14 bases between the two ends. The CDR3 spans 15 residues. The germline CDR1 and CDR2 sequences are WSHSY and SAAADI. The CDR3 loop is CASSDGGVRADTQYF. The CDR3 DNA is TGCGCCAGCAGTGATGGGGGAGTAAGGGCAGATACGCAGTATTTT.

J is TRBJ1-2 and V is TRBV7-9; 7 positions match TRBD1. V lost 5 bases and J lost 2; bases outside the gene matches: 5. This CDR3 region has 14 residues. The germline CDR1 and CDR2 sequences are SEHNR and FQNEAQ (reference sequence). The CDR3 DNA reads as TGTGCCAGCAGCCCCGAACAGGGGAACTATGGCTACACCTTC. It encodes CASSPEQGNYGYTF.

This clonotype was found a few times. The genes are TRBV20-1 and TRBJ2-5, with 7 nucleotides matching TRBD2. Germline V lookup: CDR1 DFQATT, CDR2 SNEGSKA (reference sequence). The CDR3 is 14 amino acids. Trimming removed 3 bases from V and 5 bases from J; junction bases left unmatched: 9. As DNA, the CDR3 is TGCAGTGCTAGGTTTGCGGGAGACGAGGAGACCCAGTACTTC. Translation: CSARFAGDEETQYF.

The chain has TRBV24-1 and TRBJ1-5; no firm D call. Germline V gene data show CDR1 as KGHDR and CDR2 as SFDVKD. The V and J ends lost 0 bases and 4 bases respectively, with 6 bases between them. The CDR3 is 14 residues long. The CDR3: CATSDLSGNQPQHF. For the CDR3, the DNA is TGTGCCACCAGTGATTTGTCGGGGAATCAGCCCCAGCATTTT.